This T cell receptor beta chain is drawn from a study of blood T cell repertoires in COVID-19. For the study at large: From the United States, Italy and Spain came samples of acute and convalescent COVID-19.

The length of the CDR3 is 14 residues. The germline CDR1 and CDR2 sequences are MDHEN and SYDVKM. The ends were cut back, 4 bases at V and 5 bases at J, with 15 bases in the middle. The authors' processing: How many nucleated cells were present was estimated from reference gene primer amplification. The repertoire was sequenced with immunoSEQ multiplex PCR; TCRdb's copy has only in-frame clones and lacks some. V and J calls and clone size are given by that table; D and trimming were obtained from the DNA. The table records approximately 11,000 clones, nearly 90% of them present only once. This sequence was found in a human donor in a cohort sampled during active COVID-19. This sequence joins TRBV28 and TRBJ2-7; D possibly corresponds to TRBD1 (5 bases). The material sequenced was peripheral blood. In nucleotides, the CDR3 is TGTGCCAGCAGTTCCGGGCGGCAGGGTCACGAGCAGTACTTC. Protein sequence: CASSSGRQGHEQYF.